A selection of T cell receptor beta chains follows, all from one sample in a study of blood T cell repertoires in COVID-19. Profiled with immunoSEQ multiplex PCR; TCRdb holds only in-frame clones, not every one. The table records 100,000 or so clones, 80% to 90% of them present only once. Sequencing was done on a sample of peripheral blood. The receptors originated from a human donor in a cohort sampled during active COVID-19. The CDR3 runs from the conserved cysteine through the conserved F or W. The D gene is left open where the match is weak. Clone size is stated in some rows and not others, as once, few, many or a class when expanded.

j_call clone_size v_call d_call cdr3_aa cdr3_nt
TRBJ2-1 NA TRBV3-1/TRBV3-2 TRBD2 CASSQAARGTSGGALHNEQFF TGTGCCAGCAGCCAAGCCGCGCGGGGAACTAGCGGGGGTGCTTTACACAATGAGCAGTTCTTC
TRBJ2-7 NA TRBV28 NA CASQRAGSYEQYF TGTGCCAGCCAGCGGGCGGGCTCCTACGAGCAGTACTTC
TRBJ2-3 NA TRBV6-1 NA CASSEALLASTDTQYF TGTGCCAGCAGTGAAGCCTTACTAGCAAGCACAGATACGCAGTATTTT
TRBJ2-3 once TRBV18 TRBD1 CASSPGTGTTDTQYF TGTGCCAGCTCACCAGGGACAGGGACCACAGATACGCAGTATTTT
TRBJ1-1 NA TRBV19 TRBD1 CASSPYIQGATEAFF TGTGCCAGTAGTCCCTACATCCAGGGGGCCACTGAAGCTTTCTTT
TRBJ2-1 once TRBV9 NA CASSVVARDEQFF TGTGCCAGCAGCGTAGTAGCCCGCGATGAGCAGTTCTTC
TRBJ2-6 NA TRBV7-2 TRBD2 CASSLLAGTSSGANVLTF TGTGCCAGCAGCTTACTAGCGGGGACGAGCTCTGGGGCCAACGTCCTGACTTTC
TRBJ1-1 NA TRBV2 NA CASSESPGKAFF TGTGCCAGCAGTGAAAGCCCAGGGAAAGCTTTCTTT
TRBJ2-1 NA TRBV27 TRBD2 CASSFTGGDYYNEQFF TGTGCCAGCAGTTTTACTGGGGGGGATTACTACAATGAGCAGTTCTTC
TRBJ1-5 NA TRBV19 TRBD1 CASTLFLGQGAYGNQPQHF TGTGCCAGTACACTTTTCCTCGGACAGGGGGCATATGGCAATCAGCCCCAGCATTTT
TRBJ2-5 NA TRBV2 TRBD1 CASKNRGIQGINF TGTGCCAGCAAGAACAGGGGGATACAAGGGATCAACTTC
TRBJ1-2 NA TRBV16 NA CASSQTENYGYTF TGTGCCAGCAGCCAAACAGAGAACTATGGCTACACCTTC
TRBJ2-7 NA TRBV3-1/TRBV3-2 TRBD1 CASSRRTGVSYEQYF TGTGCCAGCAGTCGACGAACAGGGGTCTCCTACGAGCAGTACTTC
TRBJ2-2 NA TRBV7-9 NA CASRLGLGDSFANTGELFF TGTGCCAGCAGACTAGGCCTGGGGGACTCTTTCGCGAACACCGGGGAGCTGTTTTTT
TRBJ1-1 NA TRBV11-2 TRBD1 CASSLGTGLAWRVYTEAFF TGTGCCAGCAGCTTAGGGACAGGGTTAGCCTGGAGGGTATACACTGAAGCTTTCTTT
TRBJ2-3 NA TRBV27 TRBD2 CASSFALAGGDTDTQYF TGTGCCAGCAGTTTCGCTTTAGCGGGAGGGGACACAGATACGCAGTATTTT
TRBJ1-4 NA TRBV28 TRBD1 CASSFDRDNEKLFF TGTGCCAGCAGTTTTGACAGGGATAATGAAAAACTGTTTTTT
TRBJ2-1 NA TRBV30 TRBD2 CAWRRLAGGNEQFF TGTGCCTGGAGGCGACTAGCGGGGGGTAATGAGCAGTTCTTC
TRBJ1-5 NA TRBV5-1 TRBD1 CASSLAPGGMEPQHF TGCGCCAGCAGCTTGGCTCCAGGGGGCATGGAGCCCCAGCATTTT
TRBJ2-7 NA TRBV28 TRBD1 CASRQGQYEQYF TGTGCCAGCAGGCAGGGACAGTACGAGCAGTACTTC
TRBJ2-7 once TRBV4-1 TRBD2 CASSQAPLAGGRTKQYF TGCGCCAGCAGCCAAGCTCCACTAGCGGGAGGCCGGACGAAGCAGTACTTC
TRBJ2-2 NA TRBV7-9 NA CASPRGFSLGGELFF TGTGCCAGCCCTCGCGGGTTCTCATTAGGCGGGGAGCTGTTTTTT
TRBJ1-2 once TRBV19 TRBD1 CASSSSGTGEYYGYTF TGTGCCAGTAGTTCATCCGGGACAGGGGAATACTATGGCTACACCTTC
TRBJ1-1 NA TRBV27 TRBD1 CASSKGGLHTEAFF TGTGCCAGCAGTAAAGGGGGCCTTCACACTGAAGCTTTCTTT
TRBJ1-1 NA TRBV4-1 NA CASSQDNSEAFF TGCGCCAGCAGCCAAGATAACTCCGAAGCTTTCTTT
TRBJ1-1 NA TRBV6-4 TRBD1 CASRPGGWSTEAFF TGTGCCAGCAGGCCAGGGGGCTGGAGCACTGAAGCTTTCTTT
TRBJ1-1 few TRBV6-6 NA CASSQGLWAFF TGTGCCAGCAGCCAGGGGCTCTGGGCTTTCTTT
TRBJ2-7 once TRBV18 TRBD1 CASSLIHRGSSYEQYF TGTGCCAGCTCACTAATTCACAGGGGGAGCTCCTACGAGCAGTACTTC
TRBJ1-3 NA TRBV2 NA CASIPPQGKEAGNTIYF TGTGCCAGCATCCCCCCCCAGGGGAAAGAGGCTGGAAACACCATATATTTT
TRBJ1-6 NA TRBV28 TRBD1 CASSLLPGQGNSPLHF TGTGCCAGCAGCCTCCTCCCGGGACAGGGGAATTCACCCCTCCACTTT
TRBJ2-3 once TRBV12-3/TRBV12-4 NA CASTGFPDTQYF TGTGCCAGCACAGGTTTCCCAGATACGCAGTATTTT
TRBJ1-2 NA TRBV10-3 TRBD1 CAISANRGSTYGYTF TGTGCCATCAGTGCCAACAGGGGATCGACCTATGGCTACACCTTC
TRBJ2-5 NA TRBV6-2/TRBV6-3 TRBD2 CASSPYAGGKETQYF TGTGCCAGCAGTCCCTACGCGGGGGGTAAAGAGACCCAGTACTTC
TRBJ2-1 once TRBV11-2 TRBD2 CASSRRGVQPSSYNEQFF TGTGCCAGCAGCCGTCGGGGGGTTCAACCCAGCTCCTACAATGAGCAGTTCTTC
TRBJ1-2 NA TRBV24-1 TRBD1 CATSTGTGDGYTF TGTGCCACCAGTACCGGGACAGGGGATGGCTACACCTTC
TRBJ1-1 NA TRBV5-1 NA CASSSTTGNTEAFF TGCGCCAGCAGCTCAACAACAGGGAACACTGAAGCTTTCTTT
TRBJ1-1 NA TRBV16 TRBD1 CASSQVTGETEAFF TGTGCCAGCAGCCAAGTGACAGGGGAAACTGAAGCTTTCTTT
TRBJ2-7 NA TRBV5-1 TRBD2 CASSLEGLAPYEQYF TGCGCCAGCAGCCTGGAGGGACTAGCTCCCTACGAGCAGTACTTC
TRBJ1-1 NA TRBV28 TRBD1 CASSLIRVEGAGFPASGGSIEAFF TGTGCCAGCAGTTTGATTCGGGTAGAGGGGGCCGGGTTTCCGGCTTCGGGCGGGTCGATAGAAGCTTTCTTT
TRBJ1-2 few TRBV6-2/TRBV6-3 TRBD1 CASSPDRGDPTNYGYTF TGTGCCAGCAGCCCGGACAGGGGCGACCCTACTAACTATGGCTACACCTTC
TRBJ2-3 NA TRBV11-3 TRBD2 CASSLGRLAGDVDTQYF TGTGCCAGCAGCTTAGGTAGACTAGCGGGAGATGTAGATACGCAGTATTTT
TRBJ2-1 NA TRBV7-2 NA CASAEGHTLYNEQFF TGTGCCAGCGCTGAGGGCCACACGCTTTACAATGAGCAGTTCTTC
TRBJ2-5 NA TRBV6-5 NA CASRQGGKETQYF TGTGCCAGCAGACAGGGCGGAAAAGAGACCCAGTACTTC
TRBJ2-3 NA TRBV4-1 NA CASSQGGGTDTQYF TGCGCCAGCAGCCAAGGGGGGGGCACAGATACGCAGTATTTT
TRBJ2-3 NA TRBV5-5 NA CASSPPVRLYSTDTQYF TGTGCCAGCAGCCCTCCGGTGCGACTCTACAGCACAGATACGCAGTATTTT
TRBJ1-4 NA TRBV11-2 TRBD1 CASSLDREEKLFF TGTGCCAGCAGCTTGGACAGGGAGGAAAAACTGTTTTTT
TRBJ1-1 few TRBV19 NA CASSPGRVGNTEAFF TGTGCCAGTAGCCCCGGCAGGGTGGGGAACACTGAAGCTTTCTTT
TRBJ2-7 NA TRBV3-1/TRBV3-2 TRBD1 CASSQQDRGGEQYF TGTGCCAGCAGCCAGCAGGACAGGGGGGGCGAGCAGTACTTC
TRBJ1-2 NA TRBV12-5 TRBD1 CASGLLDRATYGYTF TGTGCTAGTGGTTTGTTGGACAGGGCTACATATGGCTACACCTTC
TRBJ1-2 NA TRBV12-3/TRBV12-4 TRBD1 CASGTGGLYGYTF TGTGCCAGCGGGACAGGGGGCCTCTATGGCTACACCTTC
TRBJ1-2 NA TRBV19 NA CASSPQGGYGYTF TGTGCCAGTAGTCCACAGGGTGGCTATGGCTACACCTTC
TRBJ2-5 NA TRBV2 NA CASTTEYWETQYF TGTGCCAGCACCACGGAGTATTGGGAGACCCAGTACTTC
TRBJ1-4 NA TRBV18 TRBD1 CASSPQGAGDNEKLFF TGTGCCAGCTCACCACAGGGGGCCGGGGATAATGAAAAACTGTTTTTT
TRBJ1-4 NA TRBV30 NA CAWSEGVGNEKLFF TGTGCCTGGAGTGAGGGAGTGGGGAATGAAAAACTGTTTTTT
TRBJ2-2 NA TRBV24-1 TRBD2 CATSDLSSGTTGELFF TGTGCCACCAGTGATTTATCCAGCGGGACCACCGGGGAGCTGTTTTTT
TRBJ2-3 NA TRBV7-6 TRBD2 CASRRTSGGTDTQYF TGTGCCAGCAGGCGGACTAGCGGGGGTACAGATACGCAGTATTTT
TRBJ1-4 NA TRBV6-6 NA CASTTPTNEKLFF TGTGCCAGCACGACTCCGACTAATGAAAAACTGTTTTTT
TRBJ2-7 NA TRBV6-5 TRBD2 CASSYSRLAGVYEQYF TGTGCCAGCAGTTACTCCAGGCTAGCGGGGGTCTACGAGCAGTACTTC
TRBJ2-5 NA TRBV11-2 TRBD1 CASSLTPTGAGIETQYF TGTGCCAGCAGCTTAACCCCGACAGGGGCCGGGATAGAGACCCAGTACTTC
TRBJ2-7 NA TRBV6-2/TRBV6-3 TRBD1 CASSYDMDRSSYEQYF TGTGCCAGCAGTTACGATATGGACAGGAGCTCCTACGAGCAGTACTTC